One and the same sample provided the 32 T cell receptor beta chains below, sequenced in a study of beta chain features in type 1 diabetes. Which antigens these TCRs recognize remains unknown. The authors reverse transcribed all of the isolated RNA, so sequencing captured expressed TCRB transcripts. Using immunoSEQ multiplex PCR, the repertoire was profiled, and TCRdb retains in-frame clones only, with some absent. The profile shows 500,000 to 850,000 clones, roughly 13% of them singletons. Findings of the study overall: Significant though moderate, a shortening of TCRB CDR3s appeared in all four CD4+ subsets of Type 1 diabetes patients.

The sample taken for sequencing was naive CD4+ T cells from blood. The receptor source for this set is a man aged 18 to 29 with type 1 diabetes.

In the case of this clone: Other DNA sequences in this specimen translate into the identical CDR3. The V call is TRBV9, the J call TRBJ2-1, with D uncertain. With 0 bases removed from V and 0 bases from J, the gap between germline ends came to 7 bases. Germline V CDR1 and CDR2: SGDLS, YYNGEE. This CDR3 region has 15 residues. Written as DNA, the CDR3 is TGTGCCAGCAGCGTAGGTGGGAACTCCTACAATGAGCAGTTCTTC. Translating gives CASSVGGNSYNEQFF.

Only a few counts were recorded for this clone. This rearrangement joins TRBV21-1 to TRBJ2-5; TRBD1, the table's D call, lacks a check against the DNA. TRBV21-1 is classified as a pseudogene. The CDR3 spans 14 residues. The CDR3 DNA is TGTGCCAGCAGCAAAGGGACAGACGGGCAGACCCAGTACTTC. Translating gives CASSKGTDGQTQYF.

There are a few counts of this clone. The chain has TRBV10-3 and TRBJ2-7, with a tentative D call TRBD2 (6 bases). In germline, CDR1 is ENHRY, CDR2 SYGVKD. Trimming took off 10 bases at V and 3 bases at J, with 13 bases between the two ends. CDR3 length: 12 amino acids. CDR3 loop: CASRRDFYEQYF. For the CDR3, the DNA is TGTGCCAGCAGGCGGGACTTCTACGAGCAGTACTTC.

Here the CDR3 DNA reads TGCGCCAGCAGCTTGAGCGAGCCCAGCACAGATACGCAGTATTTT. Amino acid sequence: CASSLSEPSTDTQYF. The J gene is TRBJ2-3, the V gene TRBV5-1, with no clear D. Looked up from germline, CDR1 is SGHRS and CDR2 is YFSETQ. V was pared by 1 base and J by 0 bases, with 9 bases between. The CDR3 is 15 residues long.

V usage is TRBV7-8 and J usage is TRBJ2-5; the match to TRBD2 covers 7 bases. After removal of 4 bases from V and 3 bases from J, the junction contained 5 bases not matched to a gene. Germline values: CDR1 SGHVS, CDR2 FQNEAQ. The CDR3 has 14 residues. CDR3 nucleotides: TGTGCCAGCAGCTGGAACCGGGGGGAAGAGACCCAGTACTTC. Amino acid sequence: CASSWNRGEETQYF.

This chain links TRBV29-1 with TRBJ1-3, with D possibly matching TRBD1 (6 bases). Germline CDR1 is SQVTM and CDR2 is ANQGSEA. The CDR3 length is 14 residues. Trimming pared 0 bases from V and 2 bases from J, leaving 8 bases between. CDR3 sequence: CSVEEQGAGNTIYF. CDR3 in DNA: TGCAGCGTTGAAGAACAGGGTGCTGGAAACACCATATATTTT.

The gene calls are TRBV6-6 and TRBJ2-7; 7 bases fit TRBD1. In germline, CDR1 is MNHNY, CDR2 SVGAGI (reference sequence). The CDR3 consists of 13 residues. With V trimmed by 6 bases and J by 3 bases, 5 bases remained unmatched. Here the CDR3 reads CASRRDSLYEQYF. The CDR3 DNA reads TGTGCCAGCAGGAGGGACAGCCTCTACGAGCAGTACTTC.

The CDR3: CASSLRQGAGQPQHF. The CDR3, as DNA: TGTGCCAGCAGCTTAAGACAGGGGGCGGGTCAGCCCCAGCATTTT. The chain couples TRBV7-2 to TRBJ1-5, with 10 positions matching TRBD1. There are 15 residues in the CDR3. With V trimmed by 2 bases and J by 6 bases, 4 bases remained unmatched. CDR1 is SGHTA, CDR2 FQGNSA, per germline.

This clone appeared once. V and J are TRBV30 and TRBJ2-5; no reliable D call. The germline V gene has CDR1 GTSNPN and CDR2 SVGIG (reference sequence). The V and J ends lost 1 base and 8 bases respectively, with 11 bases between them. The CDR3 loop spans 12 amino acids. The DNA of the CDR3 is TGTGCCTGGAGTGCGCCCGCTGACACCCAGTACTTC. This codes for CAWSAPADTQYF.

Notes on this clone: Other DNA sequences within the sample encode an identical CDR3. The rearrangement joins TRBV30 to TRBJ1-5; D is perhaps TRBD1 (6 bases). The CDR3 is 14 residues long. With 2 bases removed from V and 0 bases from J, the gap between germline ends came to 8 bases. Per germline, CDR1 GTSNPN and CDR2 SVGIG (reference sequence). CDR3 protein: CAWSRTDSNQPQHF. The DNA of the CDR3 is TGTGCCTGGAGTAGGACAGATAGCAATCAGCCCCAGCATTTT.

This clone was found a few times. For the CDR3, the DNA is TGTGCCAGCAGTCTAAGAGTAGCGACGGTTCAAGAGACCCAGTACTTC. Encoded protein: CASSLRVATVQETQYF. V is TRBV28 and J is TRBJ2-5; TRBD2 is a possible D gene (5 bases). Germline V lookup: CDR1 MDHEN, CDR2 SYDVKM. This CDR3 has 16 amino acids. Trimming shortened V by 5 bases and J by 2 bases, and 18 bases separated the two germline ends.

This chain joins TRBV5-4 and TRBJ2-7; 9 positions agree with TRBD1. The CDR3 runs to 15 residues. The germline CDR1 and CDR2 sequences are SGHNT and YYREEE (reference sequence). J lost 3 bases, V lost 4 bases, and 8 bases had no gene match. The CDR3 coding sequence is TGTGCCAGCAGCCCGAAGACAGGGGGGAACTACGAGCAGTACTTC. It translates to CASSPKTGGNYEQYF. Full variable domain (rest looked up from reference TRBV5-4 and TRBJ2-7): ETGVTQSPTHLIKTRGQQVTLRCSSQSGHNTVSWYQQALGQGPQFIFQYYREEENGRGNFPPRFSGLQFPNYSSELNVNALELDDSALYLCASSPKTGGNYEQYFGPGTRLTVT.

This chain joins TRBV7-9 and TRBJ2-7; a possible D gene is TRBD2 (6 bases). The CDR3 length is 13 residues. V was trimmed by 4 bases and J by 6 bases, leaving 13 bases between them. Germline CDR1 and CDR2: SEHNR and FQNEAQ (reference sequence). CDR3 amino acids: CASSWRENFEQYF. CDR3 sequence (DNA): TGTGCCAGCAGCTGGCGGGAAAATTTCGAGCAGTACTTC. The whole variable domain, remainder taken from reference TRBV7-9 and TRBJ2-7, is DTGVSQNPRHKITKRGQNVTFRCDPISEHNRLYWYRQTLGQGPEFLTYFQNEAQLEKSRLLSDRFSAERPKGSFSTLEIQRTEQGDSAMYLCASSWRENFEQYFGPGTRLTVT.

A word on this clone: The conserved closing phenylalanine or tryptophan is absent in this CDR3, likely reflecting a read error. The V gene is TRBV9, the J gene TRBJ2-7; 12 positions agree with TRBD2. Germline V gene sequence: CDR1 SGDLS, CDR2 YYNGEE. The junction had 11 bases not matched to a gene; V was cut back by 2 bases and J by 8 bases. This CDR3 has 16 residues. For the CDR3, the DNA is TGTGCCAGCAGCGTCGGACTAGCGGGGCTACCCTCGCAGCAGTACCTC. Translating it yields CASSVGLAGLPSQQYL.

The V and J genes are TRBV30 and TRBJ1-5; possible D gene TRBD1, 5 bases. The ends were cut back, 5 bases at V and 7 bases at J, with 15 bases in the middle. Per the germline V gene, CDR1 is GTSNPN and CDR2 is SVGIG (reference sequence). This CDR3 comprises 13 residues. CDR3 in DNA: TGTGCCTGGTGTGCCCCCGGGACCCAGCCCCAGCATTTT. Translation: CAWCAPGTQPQHF.

The chain combines TRBV27 with TRBJ2-7, with D perhaps TRBD2 (5 bases). Germline CDR1 and CDR2: MNHEY and SMNVEV (reference sequence). V gave up 0 bases and J gave up 6 bases, with 12 bases separating them. This CDR3 has 14 amino acids. The CDR3 protein is CASSLSRAAAEQYF. CDR3 nucleotides: TGTGCCAGCAGTTTATCGAGGGCCGCCGCCGAGCAGTACTTC.

This clone was seen only a few times. The chain employs TRBV7-9 and TRBJ2-7, with D tentatively TRBD1 (6 bases). CDR3 size: 15 residues. Germline values: CDR1 SEHNR, CDR2 FQNEAQ (reference sequence). The ends were cut back, 3 bases at V and 0 bases at J, with 12 bases in the middle. The CDR3 DNA is TGTGCCAGCAGCTTCGGACAGAAAAACTCCTACGAGCAGTACTTC. This sequence encodes CASSFGQKNSYEQYF.

The chain recombines TRBV5-6 with TRBJ1-2; 7 bases align to TRBD1. Germline trimming cut 0 bases from V and 8 bases from J; bases unmatched to any gene: 7. Germline V gene sequence: CDR1 SGHDT, CDR2 YYEEEE. This CDR3 has 14 residues. CDR3 residues: CASSLEEGASGYTF. The CDR3 nucleotides are TGTGCCAGCAGCTTGGAGGAGGGGGCGTCAGGCTACACCTTC.

CDR3 nucleotide sequence: TGTGCCAGCAGTTACTCGGTCAGGGCACAATCCTACGAGCAGTACTTC. The encoded protein is CASSYSVRAQSYEQYF. V and J are TRBV6-6 and TRBJ2-7; tentatively, D is TRBD1 (5 bases). V lost 0 bases and J 1 base, leaving 13 bases between the germline ends. CDR1 MNHNY and CDR2 SVGAGI come from the germline V gene (reference sequence). The CDR3 covers 16 residues.

This rearrangement joins TRBV29-1 to TRBJ1-2; 7 nucleotides align to TRBD1. The V and J ends lost 7 bases and 6 bases, in that order; junction bases with no gene match: 11. Per germline, CDR1 SQVTM and CDR2 ANQGSEA. The CDR3 consists of 13 residues. As DNA, the CDR3 is TGCAGCGCCGAAGGACAGGTGGGGAATGGCTACACCTTC. This codes for CSAEGQVGNGYTF.

The J gene is TRBJ2-7, the V gene TRBV4-2; perhaps TRBD2 as D (6 bases). Germline V gene lookup returns CDR1 LGHNA and CDR2 YNFKEQ. V lost 0 bases and J lost 4, with 13 bases in between. This CDR3 has 15 amino acids. CDR3 bases: TGTGCCAGCAGCCAAGATTGGGGGGAGAAGTACGAGCAGTACTTC. It codes for CASSQDWGEKYEQYF.

This clone turned up a few times. V usage is TRBV5-4 and J usage is TRBJ2-6; no firm D call. This CDR3 spans 15 amino acids. Trimming cost V 3 bases and J 0 bases, with 7 bases left between them. Germline CDR1 reads SGHNT; CDR2 reads YYREEE (reference sequence). The CDR3 DNA follows: TGTGCCAGCAGCTATGTCCGCTCTGGGGCCAACGTCCTGACTTTC. Translating it yields CASSYVRSGANVLTF. Combining the CDR3 with reference TRBV5-4 and TRBJ2-6 gives the whole variable domain ETGVTQSPTHLIKTRGQQVTLRCSSQSGHNTVSWYQQALGQGPQFIFQYYREEENGRGNFPPRFSGLQFPNYSSELNVNALELDDSALYLCASSYVRSGANVLTFGAGSRLTVL.

A few counts support this clone. In DNA form, the CDR3 reads TGTGCCAGCAGTGAAAATGAGTGGAACTACGAGCAGTACTTC. It is translated as CASSENEWNYEQYF. The V gene is TRBV2, the J gene TRBJ2-5; D not certain. The J call may be mistaken, given a closer DNA end match to TRBJ2-7. Germline V gives CDR1 SNHLY, CDR2 FYNNEI. This CDR3 has 14 amino acids.

This clone was counted a few times. The V call is TRBV5-1, the J call TRBJ1-1, with D uncertain. V shed 4 bases and J shed 1 base, with 11 bases lying between them. CDR1 is SGHRS, CDR2 YFSETQ, per germline. This CDR3 is built from 14 residues. CDR3 DNA: TGCGCCAGCAGCCTCTATGGCCCGAACACTGAAGCTTTCTTT. Translation: CASSLYGPNTEAFF.

This clone was counted a few times. The chain is built from TRBV7-2 and TRBJ2-3; tentatively, D is TRBD1 or TRBD2 (5 bases each). Trimming cost V 8 bases and J 5 bases, with 14 bases left between them. CDR3 length: 13 amino acids. The germline V gene has CDR1 SGHTA and CDR2 FQGNSA. The CDR3 loop reads CASGASLQDTQYF. Here the CDR3 DNA reads TGTGCCAGCGGGGCTAGCCTGCAAGATACGCAGTATTTT.

The rearrangement uses TRBV6-5 and TRBJ2-7, with 9 bases that match TRBD2. The V segment lost 7 bases and the J segment 4 bases; nucleotides outside the gene matches: 8. The CDR3 is 14 amino acids. The germline V gene encodes CDR1 MNHEY and CDR2 SVGAGI. In nucleotides, the CDR3 is TGTGCCAGCAAGCCGGGACTAGCTTCGTACGAGCAGTACTTC. Translation gives CASKPGLASYEQYF.

The V call is TRBV4-2, the J call TRBJ2-2; TRBD2 agrees at 8 bases. CDR3 length equals 15 residues. Trimming took 4 bases from V and 7 from J; bases not matched to a gene: 8. Germline V gene data show CDR1 as LGHNA and CDR2 as YNFKEQ. The CDR3 region is CASSPTSGSNGELFF. For the CDR3, the DNA is TGTGCCAGCAGCCCAACTAGCGGTTCCAACGGGGAGCTGTTTTTT.

The chain links TRBV11-3 to TRBJ2-1; 8 bases match TRBD2. The V gene end was trimmed by 5 bases and the J gene end by 4 bases; junction bases not matched to a gene: 22. The CDR3 has 20 amino acids. Germline CDR1 reads SGHNT; CDR2 reads YENEEA. The CDR3: CASSPLRLGGGKRFYNEQFF. DNA of the CDR3: TGTGCCAGCAGCCCCTTGCGGCTTGGCGGGGGGAAGAGATTTTACAATGAGCAGTTCTTC.

The V call is TRBV5-1, the J call TRBJ2-2, with TRBD1 identical over 7 bases. The trim removed 2 bases at V and 2 bases at J, leaving 6 bases unmatched. The V gene's germline CDR1 is SGHRS and CDR2 YFSETQ. There are 16 residues in the CDR3. CDR3 DNA sequence: TGCGCCAGCAGCTTACCCCAGGGGGTCAACACCGGGGAGCTGTTTTTT. Protein product: CASSLPQGVNTGELFF. Supplemented by reference TRBV5-1 and TRBJ2-2, the full variable domain reads KAGVTQTPRYLIKTRGQQVTLSCSPISGHRSVSWYQQTPGQGLQFLFEYFSETQRNKGNFPGRFSGRQFSNSRSEMNVSTLELGDSALYLCASSLPQGVNTGELFFGEGSRLTVL.

The sample holds a few counts of this clone. The V and J genes are TRBV6-1 and TRBJ1-1, with D perhaps matching TRBD1 (5 bases). Germline V gene sequence: CDR1 MNHNS, CDR2 SASEGT. V was cut by 7 bases and J by 1 base, with 13 bases left in between. The CDR3 is 14 amino acids. The CDR3 DNA sequence: TGTGCCAGCATTGTATCCACAGGGAACACTGAAGCTTTCTTT. Its translation is CASIVSTGNTEAFF.

This clone was recorded only once. The V and J genes are TRBV9 and TRBJ2-5; 8 bases line up with TRBD2. With the DNA end fitting TRBJ2-7 better, the J assignment may be wrong. The length of the CDR3 is 14 residues. CDR1 and CDR2 from the germline V gene are SGDLS and YYNGEE. The CDR3 DNA reads as TGTGCCAGCAGCCTGAGACTAGCGAGCTACGAGCAGTACTTC. It translates to CASSLRLASYEQYF.

This rearrangement joins TRBV12-2 to TRBJ1-5; TRBD1 was called by the table and not checked on the DNA. TRBV12-2 is given as a pseudogene. The CDR3 covers 16 residues. Here the CDR3 reads CASRLEVWGLNQPQHF. Here the CDR3 DNA reads TGTGCAAGTCGCTTAGAAGTTTGGGGCCTCAATCAGCCCCAGCATTTT.